This is a list of T cell receptor beta chains from one sample in a study of tumor and adjacent non-tumor tissue in lung cancer. TCRdb passed the multiplex PCR reads through MiXCR, listing each CDR3 protein once. Among some 90,000 distinct CDR3 sequences listed, around three fifths were seen once. The source material was lung tumor tissue. The receptor set was obtained from a man between 65 and 80 years old with non-small cell lung cancer. CDR3s include the opening cysteine and the closing phenylalanine or tryptophan. D genes are given only for firm matches. A clone size is listed for some rows: how often the clone was seen (once, few, many), or a class if it is expanded.

-,-,TRBV11-2,TRBJ1-1,TGTGCCAGCAGTAGAAAGACGGATAACACTGAAGCTTTCTTT,CASSRKTDNTEAFF
-,-,TRBV11-2,TRBJ2-3,TGTGCCAGCAGCCTCGACAGATTCAGAGATACGCAGTATTTT,CASSLDRFRDTQYF
-,-,TRBV5-1,TRBJ1-2,TGCGCCAGCACCCGATCCGGGCCCCGGGCGGGTGGCTACACCTTC,CASTRSGPRAGGYTF
-,-,TRBV28,TRBJ2-3,TGTGCCAGCAGCCGTAGCGGAAACACAGATACGCAGTATTTT,CASSRSGNTDTQYF
TRBD2,-,TRBV29-1,TRBJ2-7,TGCAGCGTTTCCGGGGGTGGCCGGACTAGCAGGAGCCTCTCCGAGCAGTACTTC,CSVSGGGRTSRSLSEQYF
-,-,TRBV6-5,TRBJ2-5,TGTGCCAGCAGTTACTCGACAGTTGCGGATCGCCCTAAAAAGACCCAGTACTTC,CASSYSTVADRPKKTQYF
TRBD1,-,TRBV11-2,TRBJ1-4,TGTGCCAGCAGCTTAAGGGGGCTGGGGCATGAAAAACTGTTTTTT,CASSLRGLGHEKLFF
-,-,TRBV7-9,TRBJ1-3,TGTGCCAGCAGCTTCGGGAGTTCGAGAAACACCATATATTTT,CASSFGSSRNTIYF
-,many,TRBV20-1,TRBJ1-5,TGCAGTGCTAGAGATCTTAGGCAGCCCCAGCATTTT,CSARDLRQPQHF
-,-,TRBV5-1,TRBJ2-3,TGCACCAGCTCTCGGACAGTCACAGATACGCAGTATTTT,CTSSRTVTDTQYF
TRBD1,many,TRBV11-2,TRBJ1-2,TGTGCCAGCAGTTCACGACAGGGGCATGGCTATGGCTACACCTTC,CASSSRQGHGYGYTF
-,many,TRBV29-1,TRBJ1-2,TGCAGCGTTGAATTAGGGTATGGCTACACCTTC,CSVELGYGYTF
-,many,TRBV14,TRBJ1-4,TGTGCCAGCAGCCGCAGGTGGAATGAAAAACTGTTTTTT,CASSRRWNEKLFF
-,-,TRBV6-1,TRBJ1-1,TGTGGCAGTATCTTGGAAAGGGTCATGCCGGCTTTCTTT,CGSILERVMPAFF
TRBD1,-,TRBV11-2,TRBJ2-5,TGTACCAACAGCGTGACAGGGGGCGCGATCACCCAGTACTTC,CTNSVTGGAITQYF
-,-,TRBV6-2/TRBV6-3,TRBJ2-5,TGTGCCAGCATGGACATCCAAGATACCCAGCACTTC,CASMDIQDTQHF
-,once,TRBV12-3/TRBV12-4,TRBJ2-2,TGTGCCAGCAGCTTAGGGGGACCGAGCACTGGGGAGCTGTTTTTT,CASSLGGPSTGELFF
-,many,TRBV6-1,TRBJ2-2,TGTGCCAGCAACCGAAAGGGGACCGGGGAGCTGTTTTTT,CASNRKGTGELFF
-,many,TRBV29-1,TRBJ2-1,TGCAGCTCGCGACAGCAGAGCTCCTACAATGAGCAGTTCTTC,CSSRQQSSYNEQFF
-,few,TRBV28,TRBJ1-1,TGTGCCAGCAGATACGGGCGGCGTTTGAACACTGAAGCTTTCTTT,CASRYGRRLNTEAFF
-,-,TRBV27,TRBJ1-6,TGTGCCAGCAGTTCCAGGAAGAGGTATTCACCCCTCCACTTT,CASSSRKRYSPLHF
-,-,TRBV12-3/TRBV12-4,TRBJ1-2,TGTGCCAACAGTTTGGACGACTATGGCTACACCTTC,CANSLDDYGYTF
-,-,TRBV11-3,TRBJ2-2,TGTGCCGGCAGCTTATTTGAGGCCGGGGAGCTGTCTTTT,CAGSLFEAGELSF
TRBD2,few,TRBV7-9,TRBJ2-3,TGTGCCAGCAGCCGTTCCGGGGGACTTCAGCGGGGGGCCCACCTACTCCGCACAGATACGCAGTATTTT,CASSRSGGLQRGAHLLRTDTQYF
-,few,TRBV29-1,TRBJ2-1,TGCAGCGCTGATGGGCAGGGGAACTACAATGGGCAGTTCTTC,CSADGQGNYNGQFF
-,-,TRBV12-3/TRBV12-4,TRBJ2-3,TGTACCAGCAGTTTAGAGGAAGCTAGCACAAATACGCAGTATTTT,CTSSLEEASTNTQYF
-,-,TRBV4-1,TRBJ2-1,TGCGCCAGCAGCCAAAACGGGGCACGCGTCGTAAATGAGCAGTTCTTC,CASSQNGARVVNEQFF
-,many,TRBV11-2,TRBJ2-2,TGTGCCAGCAGCTTAGCGGATAGGGTCACCGGGGAGCTGTTTTTT,CASSLADRVTGELFF
TRBD1,-,TRBV11-3,TRBJ2-3,TGTGCCAGCAGCTTTGGGACAGGGATCACATATACCCAGTATTTT,CASSFGTGITYTQYF
TRBD2,-,TRBV4-2,TRBJ2-1,TGTGTCAGAATCCGAGGACTAGCGACAGTACACGAGCAGTTCTTC,CVRIRGLATVHEQFF
TRBD1,once,TRBV4-1,TRBJ2-3,TGCGCAAGCAGCCAGACCGGGACAGGGGGAAACACAGATACACAGTATTTT,CASSQTGTGGNTDTQYF
-,-,TRBV5-6,TRBJ1-1,TGTACCAGCAGGTGGACGGGCAAGAACATTGAAGCTTTCTTT,CTSRWTGKNIEAFF
TRBD1,few,TRBV28,TRBJ1-1,TGTGTCAGCAGGGGGAAGCCTGAAGCTTTCTTT,CVSRGKPEAFF
TRBD2,-,TRBV20-1,TRBJ2-7,TGCAGTGCTAGGCCCAGGCGACTAGCGGGATCGTACGAGCAGTACTTC,CSARPRRLAGSYEQYF
TRBD1,-,TRBV7-9,TRBJ2-1,TGTACCAGCAGCTTGACAGGGGGCTCCTACAATGAGCAGTTCTTC,CTSSLTGGSYNEQFF
TRBD1,-,TRBV11-2,TRBJ1-1,TGTGCCAGCAACCCAAACAGGGGGCAGACTGAGGCTTTCTTT,CASNPNRGQTEAFF
-,-,TRBV11-3,TRBJ1-1,TGTGCCAGCACGCGCAGCGGGACAATTATGAACACTGAAGCTTTCTTT,CASTRSGTIMNTEAFF
-,-,TRBV6-1,TRBJ2-6,TGTGACAGCAGTGCCGAGGACAGCCCTGGGGCCAACATCCTGATTTTC,CDSSAEDSPGANILIF
-,-,TRBV12-3/TRBV12-4,TRBJ1-5,TGTGCCAGCAGATTAAGAGAAAGGGACCCGACTCAGCACCAGCATTTT,CASRLRERDPTQHQHF
-,many,TRBV6-2/TRBV6-3,TRBJ2-2,TGTGCCACCGCCCGTCGAGGCGGGACGAACACCGGGGAGCTGTTTTTT,CATARRGGTNTGELFF
-,few,TRBV28,TRBJ2-3,TGTGCCGGCAGTTTCCCTTGGCAGCGGGCATTCACAGATACGCAGTATTTT,CAGSFPWQRAFTDTQYF
TRBD1,-,TRBV6-5,TRBJ2-3,TGTGCCAGCAGACAGGGGGCTCTGTTCACAGATGCGCAATATTTT,CASRQGALFTDAQYF
TRBD2,-,TRBV15,TRBJ2-7,TGTGCCACCAGCAGAGCGGGAGGGGACGACGAGCAGTACTTC,CATSRAGGDDEQYF
-,many,TRBV6-6,TRBJ2-3,TGTGCCAGCAGTTCTGGACAGTTAGGTGCAGATACGCAGTATTTT,CASSSGQLGADTQYF
-,many,TRBV12-3/TRBV12-4,TRBJ2-5,TGTGCCAGCAGTACAGGGACTGAGACCCAGTACTTC,CASSTGTETQYF
TRBD2,-,TRBV11-1,TRBJ2-1,TGTGCCGGCAGCTGGTACCCTGCGGGAGTCCCCTACAATGAGCAGTCCTTC,CAGSWYPAGVPYNEQSF
-,many,TRBV5-1,TRBJ1-1,TGCGCCAGCAGGTCTGAACCGGGCACTGAAGCTTTCTTT,CASRSEPGTEAFF
TRBD2,-,TRBV2,TRBJ2-3,TGTGCCACCCTGGCGGGAGGCGCAGATAAGCAGTATTTT,CATLAGGADKQYF
-,many,TRBV12-3/TRBV12-4,TRBJ1-6,TGTGCCAGCAGCCAGGGTACCAAAAATTCACCCCTCCACTTT,CASSQGTKNSPLHF
-,many,TRBV7-8,TRBJ2-5,TGTGCCAGCAGCCATAAGCGGACACAAGAGACCCAGTACTTC,CASSHKRTQETQYF
TRBD1,-,TRBV7-9,TRBJ2-3,TGTGCCAGCAGCTTAGACCGACAGGGACCAGATATGCAGTATTTT,CASSLDRQGPDMQYF
-,-,TRBV12-3/TRBV12-4,TRBJ2-6,TGTGCCAGCAGTTTTCTGGGGGATGGCGCCAACGTCCTGACTTTC,CASSFLGDGANVLTF
-,-,TRBV20-1,TRBJ1-5,TGCAGTGTTAGCGTCCAGGGGACACTCAATCAGCCCCAGCTTTTT,CSVSVQGTLNQPQLF
-,once,TRBV10-3,TRBJ1-1,TGTGCCATCAGTGAGTCGGTTGTCCTTCCGTCTGAAGCTTTCTTT,CAISESVVLPSEAFF
TRBD1,-,TRBV11-2,TRBJ2-6,TGTGCCAGCAGCTCCCGAGGGGAAGAGGGGGCTCTGGCCAACGTCCTGACTTTC,CASSSRGEEGALANVLTF
-,-,TRBV30,TRBJ2-1,TGTGCCTGGAGAGTACGAGTTGCGCGGCCTATGAATGAGCAGTTCTTC,CAWRVRVARPMNEQFF
-,many,TRBV5-6,TRBJ2-1,TGTACCAGCAGCCGACGGGGGCCGGCAAGTGAGCAGTTCTTC,CTSSRRGPASEQFF
TRBD2,-,TRBV11-1,TRBJ2-1,TGTGCCAGCGGCTGGTACTCAGCGGGACTCCCCTACAATGAGCAGTTCTTC,CASGWYSAGLPYNEQFF
-,-,TRBV11-3,TRBJ1-1,TGTGCCAGCAGTTTACACGGAGAAGTTTTCTTT,CASSLHGEVFF
-,-,TRBV7-9,TRBJ2-1,TGTGTCAGCAGCTTAGGACGGACAGGAGGGATCAGTGAGCAGTTCTTC,CVSSLGRTGGISEQFF